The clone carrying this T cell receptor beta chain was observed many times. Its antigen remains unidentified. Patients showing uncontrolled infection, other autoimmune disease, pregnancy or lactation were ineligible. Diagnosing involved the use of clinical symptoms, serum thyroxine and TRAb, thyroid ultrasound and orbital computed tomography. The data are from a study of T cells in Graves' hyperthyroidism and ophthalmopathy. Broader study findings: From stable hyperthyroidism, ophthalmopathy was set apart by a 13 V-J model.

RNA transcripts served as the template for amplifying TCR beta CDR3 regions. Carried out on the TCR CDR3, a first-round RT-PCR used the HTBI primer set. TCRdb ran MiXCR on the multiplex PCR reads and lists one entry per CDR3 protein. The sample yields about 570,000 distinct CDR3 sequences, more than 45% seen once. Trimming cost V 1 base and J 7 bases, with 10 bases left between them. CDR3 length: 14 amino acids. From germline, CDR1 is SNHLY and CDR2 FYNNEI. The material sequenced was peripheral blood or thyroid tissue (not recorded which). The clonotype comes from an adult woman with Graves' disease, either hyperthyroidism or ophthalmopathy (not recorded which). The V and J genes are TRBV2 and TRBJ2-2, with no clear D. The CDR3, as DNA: TGTGCCAGCAGTGAAGGGTGGGAAGACGGGGAGCTGTTTTTT. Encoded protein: CASSEGWEDGELFF.